The 27 T cell receptor beta chains below come from one sample, sequenced in a study of shared T cell receptors in the human thymus. Only in-frame clones appear in the TCRdb table, and some are missing; sequencing was by immunoSEQ multiplex PCR. The sample includes some 660,000 clones, approximately 89% of them seen just once. The sample was also reused in another study, on human thymus T cells.

Sample: thymocytes. The receptors shown here come from a boy in the first two years of life with a congenital heart defect.

The chain has TRBV27 and TRBJ1-1; possible D gene TRBD1, 5 bases. The V end was cut by 4 bases, the J end by 10 bases, with 16 bases between. The CDR3 runs 13 residues. CDR1 and CDR2 from the germline V gene are MNHEY and SMNVEV (reference sequence). CDR3 in amino acids: CASSCGALGGAFF. CDR3 nucleotides: TGTGCCAGCAGTTGCGGGGCGTTGGGGGGAGCTTTCTTT.

In DNA, the CDR3 is TGTGCCAGCAGCTCCTTAGCGGGGGATCACGAGCAGTACTTC. This sequence encodes CASSSLAGDHEQYF. The chain employs TRBV6-6 and TRBJ2-7, with 9 bases matching TRBD2. Trimming cost V 6 bases and J 5 bases; bases outside gene matches: 8. The CDR3 has 14 amino acids. Germline V lookup: CDR1 MNHNY, CDR2 SVGAGI (reference sequence).

In regard to this clone: At the DNA level, this CDR3 is encoded by other sequences in the same sample as well. This chain uses TRBV6-5 with TRBJ2-3; D is unresolved. V lost 4 bases to trimming and J lost 5 bases, with 4 bases between them. Germline CDR1 and CDR2: MNHEY and SVGAGI. This CDR3 has 11 residues. The CDR3 sequence is CASSFKDTQYF. CDR3 coding DNA: TGTGCCAGCAGTTTTAAAGATACGCAGTATTTT.

The chain has TRBV12-5 and TRBJ1-5, with D perhaps matching TRBD1 (5 bases). The germline V gene encodes CDR1 LGHNT and CDR2 FRNRAP. The CDR3 totals 16 residues. Trimming pared 4 bases from V and 5 bases from J, leaving 18 bases between. The CDR3 reads CASGSPQGSTHQPQHF. The CDR3 nucleotides are TGTGCTAGTGGTTCCCCTCAGGGAAGTACGCATCAGCCCCAGCATTTT.

A single count supports this clone. The sample carries other DNA sequences with the same CDR3. The chain has TRBV10-3 and TRBJ1-2; D is unresolved. CDR1 is ENHRY and CDR2 is SYGVKD in the germline V gene. The CDR3 contains 13 residues. V was trimmed by 7 bases and J by 4 bases, leaving 13 bases between them. CDR3 in DNA: TGTGCCATCACCCACGGGGAGGGCTATGGCTACACCTTC. As protein: CAITHGEGYGYTF.

V usage is TRBV2 and J usage is TRBJ2-1; unclear D gene. This CDR3 comprises 15 residues. Trimming took 8 bases from V and 3 from J, leaving 17 bases between them. The germline gives CDR1 SNHLY, CDR2 FYNNEI. CDR3 coding DNA: TGTGCCAGCCGGGTCGGAGTGTTCGTCTACAATGAGCAGTTCTTC. As protein: CASRVGVFVYNEQFF. The full variable domain, completed using reference TRBV2 and TRBJ2-1, is EPEVTQTPSHQVTQMGQEVILRCVPISNHLYFYWYRQILGQKVEFLVSFYNNEISEKSEIFDDQFSVERPDGSNFTLKIRSTKLEDSAMYFCASRVGVFVYNEQFFGPGTRLTVL.

The chain recombines TRBV11-2 with TRBJ2-5, with D unresolved. V lost 4 bases and J 3 bases, leaving 6 bases between the germline ends. The germline V gene has CDR1 SGHAT and CDR2 FQNNGV. The CDR3 has 12 amino acids. The CDR3 reads CASSSLEETQYF. The CDR3 nucleotides read TGTGCCAGCAGCTCACTCGAAGAGACCCAGTACTTC. The complete variable domain, with remaining parts taken from reference TRBV11-2 and TRBJ2-5, reads EAGVAQSPRYKIIEKRQSVAFWCNPISGHATLYWYQQILGQGPKLLIQFQNNGVVDDSQLPKDRFSAERLKGVDSTLKIQPAKLEDSAVYLCASSSLEETQYFGPGTRLLVL.

This chain connects TRBV28 to TRBJ2-5; 16 positions match TRBD2. V gave up 6 bases and J gave up 3 bases; unmatched junction bases: 16. This CDR3 has 20 residues. In germline, CDR1 is MDHEN, CDR2 SYDVKM. CDR3 nucleotides: TGTGCCAGCAGCGAGACCCAAGGGACTAGCGGGAGGGCCCTAAAAGAGACCCAGTACTTC. Protein: CASSETQGTSGRALKETQYF. Full variable domain (remainder filled in from reference TRBV28 and TRBJ2-5): DVKVTQSSRYLVKRTGEKVFLECVQDMDHENMFWYRQDPGLGLRLIYFSYDVKMKEKGDIPEGYSVSREKKERFSLILESASTNQTSMYLCASSETQGTSGRALKETQYFGPGTRLLVL.

The CDR3 region has the DNA TGTGCCAGCAGTTTGGTGATTGGAGGGGATACGCAGTATTTT. It codes for CASSLVIGGDTQYF. The chain combines TRBV27 with TRBJ2-3; possibly TRBD2 for D (6 bases). The germline CDR1 and CDR2 sequences are MNHEY and SMNVEV (reference sequence). The CDR3 length is 14 residues. V was pared by 3 bases and J by 6 bases, with 13 bases between.

This clone was observed once. J is TRBJ2-6 and V is TRBV11-2; D is possibly TRBD1 (6 bases). The length of the CDR3 is 19 residues. Germline CDR1 reads SGHAT; CDR2 reads FQNNGV. The V end lost 6 bases, the J end lost 2 bases, and 23 bases lay between the germline ends. The CDR3: CASRPRTAPTQTGANVLTF. CDR3 nucleotides: TGTGCCAGCAGACCAAGGACAGCCCCCACCCAGACTGGGGCCAACGTCCTGACTTTC.

This chain links TRBV4-3 with TRBJ2-1, with TRBD2 matching 9 bases. Trimming at V came to 5 bases and at J to 4 bases, leaving 6 bases not matched to a gene. Germline V gene sequence: CDR1 LGHNA, CDR2 YSLEER. CDR3 length: 15 residues. The CDR3 DNA is TGCGCCAGCAGCGACCTCCTAGCGGGATACAATGAGCAGTTCTTC. Its protein product is CASSDLLAGYNEQFF.

V is TRBV7-9 and J is TRBJ2-7, with 9 bases fitting TRBD2. CDR3 length equals 16 residues. Germline V lookup: CDR1 SEHNR, CDR2 FQNEAQ (reference sequence). With 5 bases clipped from V and 2 bases from J, the junction kept 10 bases outside the gene matches. The CDR3 sequence is CASSPARAGGPYEQYF. CDR3 DNA: TGTGCCAGCAGCCCAGCCCGGGCGGGAGGGCCCTACGAGCAGTACTTC. Drawing the rest from reference TRBV7-9 and TRBJ2-7, the complete variable domain is DTGVSQNPRHKITKRGQNVTFRCDPISEHNRLYWYRQTLGQGPEFLTYFQNEAQLEKSRLLSDRFSAERPKGSFSTLEIQRTEQGDSAMYLCASSPARAGGPYEQYFGPGTRLTVT.

The V call is TRBV19, the J call TRBJ2-5, with TRBD2 matching 9 bases. V shed 3 bases, J shed 3 bases, and the junction held 8 bases outside the gene matches. The CDR3 length is 16 residues. Germline CDR1 and CDR2: LNHDA and SQIVND (reference sequence). CDR3 region: CASSIGGGGKEETQYF. The CDR3 DNA reads TGTGCCAGTAGTATTGGCGGGGGGGGAAAGGAAGAGACCCAGTACTTC.

The chain employs TRBV5-1 and TRBJ2-1; 10 positions match TRBD2. V shed 0 bases, J shed 7 bases, and the junction held 10 bases outside the gene matches. The germline gives CDR1 SGHRS, CDR2 YFSETQ. The CDR3 is 17 residues long. In DNA, the CDR3 is TGCGCCAGCAGCTTGGGGGGTCGAGCGGGAGGGCCAAATGAGCAGTTCTTC. This encodes CASSLGGRAGGPNEQFF.

This clone came up once. This sequence joins TRBV4-2 and TRBJ1-1, with D perhaps matching TRBD1 (6 bases). The CDR3 is 14 residues long. Trimming shortened V by 1 base and J by 7 bases, and 13 bases separated the two germline ends. The germline V gene encodes CDR1 LGHNA and CDR2 YNFKEQ. CDR3 DNA sequence: TGTGCCAGCAGCCAAGTTAGGAGGGGGGGTGAAGCTTTCTTT. It specifies CASSQVRRGGEAFF.

V is TRBV29-1 and J is TRBJ1-1; maybe TRBD1 (5 bases). CDR1 SQVTM and CDR2 ANQGSEA come from the germline V gene. This CDR3 comprises 14 residues. The germline V and J ends were trimmed by 0 bases and 3 bases, with 11 bases remaining between them. CDR3 sequence (DNA): TGCAGCGTTGAAGATGGGGACTTCTACACTGAAGCTTTCTTT. Amino acids: CSVEDGDFYTEAFF.

With regard to this clone: The sample has other DNA sequences that encode this CDR3 too. The chain combines TRBV27 with TRBJ1-6, with D maybe TRBD1 (6 bases). CDR1 is MNHEY, CDR2 SMNVEV, per germline (reference sequence). The V and J ends lost 2 bases and 3 bases respectively, with 11 bases between them. The CDR3 has 16 residues. The CDR3 is CASSLGTSIYNSPLHF. CDR3 DNA: TGTGCCAGCAGTTTAGGGACATCAATCTATAATTCACCCCTCCACTTT.

The chain couples TRBV5-1 to TRBJ2-7; possibly TRBD2 for D (5 bases). V lost 2 bases, J lost 0 bases, and 9 bases lay in between. The CDR3 is 14 residues long. The germline gives CDR1 SGHRS, CDR2 YFSETQ. As DNA, the CDR3 is TGCGCCAGCAGCTTTCGGACTGACTCCTACGAGCAGTACTTC. Translating it yields CASSFRTDSYEQYF. Filled out from reference TRBV5-1 and TRBJ2-7, the complete variable domain reads KAGVTQTPRYLIKTRGQQVTLSCSPISGHRSVSWYQQTPGQGLQFLFEYFSETQRNKGNFPGRFSGRQFSNSRSEMNVSTLELGDSALYLCASSFRTDSYEQYFGPGTRLTVT.

As to this clone: The junction does not match germline at one end; this may be a read error. This chain uses TRBV6-5 with TRBJ2-2; tentative D call: TRBD2 (6 bases). Germline-derived CDR1 and CDR2 are MNHEY and SVGAGI. CDR3 length: 15 amino acids. CDR3 residues: CASSRRDSNTRELFF. Here the CDR3 DNA reads TGTGCCAGCAGCCGCCGGGACTCCAACACCAGGGAGCTGTTTTTT.

The chain combines TRBV15 with TRBJ2-5, with 8 bases matching TRBD1. Germline trimming cut 6 bases from V and 0 bases from J; bases unmatched to any gene: 9. CDR1 and CDR2 (germline): LNHNV, YYDKDF (reference sequence). The CDR3 is 16 amino acids. The CDR3: CATRLWAGGNQETQYF. The CDR3 DNA follows: TGTGCCACCAGGTTATGGGCAGGGGGCAACCAAGAGACCCAGTACTTC.

V and J are TRBV4-1 and TRBJ2-3, with 8 bases lining up with TRBD1. Trimming at V came to 0 bases and at J to 3 bases, leaving 5 bases not matched to a gene. The germline CDR1 and CDR2 sequences are MGHRA and YSYEKL. The CDR3 is made up of 16 amino acids. In nucleotides, the CDR3 is TGCGCCAGCAGCCAAGACTACAGGGGGTTTACAGATACGCAGTATTTT. Protein sequence: CASSQDYRGFTDTQYF.

This clone appeared once. The gene calls are TRBV6-1 and TRBJ1-2, with D possibly being TRBD1 (5 bases). CDR3 size: 15 residues. Trimming left V 5 bases short and J 4 bases short, with 17 bases between. Looked up from germline, CDR1 is MNHNS and CDR2 is SASEGT. The DNA for the CDR3 is TGTGCCAGCAGTCTCCTTCGGGTAGACAGCTATGGCTACACCTTC. Its protein is CASSLLRVDSYGYTF.

J is TRBJ1-4 and V is TRBV27, with D perhaps matching TRBD1 (6 bases). The CDR3 is made up of 13 amino acids. In germline, CDR1 is MNHEY, CDR2 SMNVEV (reference sequence). V gave up 3 bases and J gave up 5 bases, with 7 bases separating them. CDR3 bases: TGTGCCAGCAGTTTCAGGGGCAATGAAAAACTGTTTTTT. Encoded protein: CASSFRGNEKLFF.

The gene calls are TRBV10-3 and TRBJ2-1, with 8 bases aligning to TRBD1. The CDR3 runs to 14 residues. CDR1 and CDR2 from the germline V gene are ENHRY and SYGVKD. With V trimmed by 7 bases and J by 4 bases, 6 bases remained unmatched. The CDR3, as DNA: TGTGCCATCACCACGGGACAGGATTACAATGAGCAGTTCTTC. It yields the protein CAITTGQDYNEQFF.

The chain is built from TRBV7-9 and TRBJ1-2; perhaps TRBD1 as D (6 bases). The CDR3 has 13 residues. V lost 4 bases and J lost 6, with 12 bases in between. CDR1 is SEHNR, CDR2 FQNEAQ, per germline (reference sequence). CDR3 region: CASSSNYRDGYTF. Here the CDR3 DNA reads TGTGCCAGCAGCTCCAACTACAGGGATGGCTACACCTTC.

The chain has TRBV19 and TRBJ1-1; D remains ambiguous. The V end was cut by 3 bases, the J end by 2 bases, with 10 bases between. Germline CDR1 reads LNHDA; CDR2 reads SQIVND (reference sequence). This CDR3 has 14 amino acids. Here the CDR3 reads CASSITPENTEAFF. CDR3 nucleotides: TGTGCCAGTAGTATCACCCCAGAAAACACTGAAGCTTTCTTT.

V and J are TRBV5-4 and TRBJ2-7, with a possible D match to TRBD2 (5 bases). Between the trimmed V and J ends, which lost 3 bases and 0 bases, there was a span of 16 bases. CDR1 is SGHNT, CDR2 YYREEE, per germline (reference sequence). The CDR3 consists of 16 residues. The CDR3 DNA follows: TGTGCCAGCAGCTCAGCGGACGGATCGAGCTCCTACGAGCAGTACTTC. Amino acids: CASSSADGSSSYEQYF. Full variable domain (remainder filled in from reference TRBV5-4 and TRBJ2-7): ETGVTQSPTHLIKTRGQQVTLRCSSQSGHNTVSWYQQALGQGPQFIFQYYREEENGRGNFPPRFSGLQFPNYSSELNVNALELDDSALYLCASSSADGSSSYEQYFGPGTRLTVT.